The rows below give T cell receptor beta chains drawn from one sample of a study of CD8 T cells in ankylosing spondylitis. Via MiXCR, TCRdb re-called the 5' RACE reads, giving one row per CDR3 protein. The table has around 250,000 distinct CDR3 sequences, 15% to 20% seen once. Sequencing was done on a sample of blood, either unsorted or a sorted T cell fraction (not recorded which). These receptors were obtained from a male donor with ankylosing spondylitis or in good health (not recorded which). Each CDR3 is given without its conserved first and last residue.

J gene	V gene	CDR3 protein
TRBJ1-5	TRBV11-2	ASSLAGGPQH
TRBJ2-3	TRBV6-5	ASSYRGLRADTQY
TRBJ2-7	TRBV5-5	ASSPWTGTYEQY
TRBJ2-7	TRBV4-3	ASSQDRLAGGSYEQY
TRBJ2-7	TRBV27	ASSLFSGQGSHEQY
TRBJ1-2	TRBV2	ASSDSLHQGVRGYT
TRBJ2-5	TRBV6-5	ASSYLRLAGGPGRETQY
TRBJ2-7	TRBV27	ASPIHPGGCSYEQY
TRBJ2-3	TRBV29-1	SAGAGGTDTQY
TRBJ2-7	TRBV6-1	ASSPTGYSLYEQY
TRBJ2-7	TRBV5-1	ASSLARGLVEQY
TRBJ2-1	TRBV12-3/TRBV12-4	ASSLGSRAGNEQF
TRBJ1-2	TRBV12-3/TRBV12-4	ASGGPGQGIVNYGYT
TRBJ1-2	TRBV29-1	SATGNDYGYT
TRBJ2-7	TRBV10-2	ASSGEGLSYEQY
TRBJ2-1	TRBV6-2/TRBV6-3	ASKVRDRAWNEQF
TRBJ1-4	TRBV24-1	ATSAAATNEKLF
TRBJ2-5	TRBV20-1	SAREAGGFQETQY
TRBJ2-7	TRBV12-3/TRBV12-4	ASNYWGLAGGPGDEQY
TRBJ2-7	TRBV2	ASSEEVAGGPNEQY
TRBJ2-7	TRBV5-1	ASSSDRGVYEQY
TRBJ1-1	TRBV7-6	ASSLWGSGTEAF
TRBJ2-7	TRBV29-1	SVGGGQTYEQY
TRBJ2-5	TRBV29-1	SGDEETQY
TRBJ2-7	TRBV11-2	ASSPGGGLAGEQY
TRBJ2-1	TRBV27	ASSTGVHEQF
TRBJ2-7	TRBV7-2	ASSTDLAYEQY
TRBJ2-5	TRBV3-1	ASSRRLAGGTQETQY
TRBJ2-1	TRBV6-5	ASSSSGSTSEQF
TRBJ1-4	TRBV6-5	ASSTQTGGGEKLF
TRBJ2-2	TRBV3-1	ASSQVAHRGALNTGELF
TRBJ1-1	TRBV7-9	ASSFAVTEAF
TRBJ2-3	TRBV11-1	ASSSSGHRSTDTQY
TRBJ2-7	TRBV4-1	ASSQESGLPYEQY
TRBJ1-4	TRBV4-1	ASSQVGQDNEKLF
TRBJ1-5	TRBV27	ASSLTGDLPQH
TRBJ2-3	TRBV4-1	ASSQDEDTQY
TRBJ2-7	TRBV6-2/TRBV6-3	ASSTERTSWNEQY
TRBJ2-2	TRBV4-1	ASSQEFPGLAGVSGELF
TRBJ2-5	TRBV10-2	ASSEGRIQETQY
TRBJ1-2	TRBV7-8	ASSFQDRIYGYT